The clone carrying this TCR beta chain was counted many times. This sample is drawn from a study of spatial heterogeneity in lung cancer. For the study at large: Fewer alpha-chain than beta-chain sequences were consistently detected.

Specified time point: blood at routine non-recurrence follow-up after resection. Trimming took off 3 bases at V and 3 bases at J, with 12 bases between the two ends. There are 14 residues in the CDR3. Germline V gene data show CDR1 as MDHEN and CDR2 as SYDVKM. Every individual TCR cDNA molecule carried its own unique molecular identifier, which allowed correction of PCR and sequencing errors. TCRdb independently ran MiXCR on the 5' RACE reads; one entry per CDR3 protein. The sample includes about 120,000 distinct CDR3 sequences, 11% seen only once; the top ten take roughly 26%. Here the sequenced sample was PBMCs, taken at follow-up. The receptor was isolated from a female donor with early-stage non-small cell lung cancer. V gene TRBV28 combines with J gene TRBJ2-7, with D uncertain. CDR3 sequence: CASSFGRLFYEQYF. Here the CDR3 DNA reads TGTGCCAGCAGTTTTGGTCGGCTTTTCTACGAGCAGTACTTC.